These T cell receptor beta chains were read from a single sample in a study of blood T cell repertoires in COVID-19. Measured with immunoSEQ multiplex PCR; TCRdb has only the in-frame clones, and not every one. The profile shows around 200,000 clones, more than 60% of them singletons. Sequenced sample: peripheral blood. These receptors originate from a woman between 50 and 59 years old with acute or convalescent COVID-19. The CDR3 runs from the conserved cysteine through the conserved F or W. D genes are given only for firm matches. Clone size is given for some rows only: seen once, a few or many times, or a class if the clone is expanded.

J	size	D	V	DNA	CDR3
TRBJ2-7	few	TRBD1	TRBV29-1	TGCAGCGTTGGGGACAGGGGGAGGTCCTACGAGCAGTACTTC	CSVGDRGRSYEQYF
TRBJ1-4	-	-	TRBV5-1	TGCGCCAGCAGGTGGACAGTTGCAACTAATGAAAAACTGTTTTTT	CASRWTVATNEKLFF
TRBJ2-3	once	TRBD2	TRBV4-3	TGCGCCAGCAGCCGAGGTAGCGGGACGCTTAGCACAGATACGCAGTATTTT	CASSRGSGTLSTDTQYF
TRBJ2-1	-	-	TRBV7-2	TGTGCCAGCAGCTCAGAGAGGGGGAATGAGCAGTTCTTC	CASSSERGNEQFF
TRBJ2-7	once	-	TRBV5-1	TGCGCCAGCAGCTTGGATCCGTACTACGAGCAGTACTTC	CASSLDPYYEQYF
TRBJ2-2	-	-	TRBV28	TGTGCCAGCATACGGGGTCTGAACACCGGGGAGCTGTTTTTT	CASIRGLNTGELFF
TRBJ2-2	-	-	TRBV9	TGTGCCAGCAGCGCAATCGTAGGGGGCACCGGGGAGCTGTTTTTT	CASSAIVGGTGELFF
TRBJ1-1	many	TRBD1	TRBV6-5	TGTGCCAGCAGTCCCCGGGACAGGTTGAACACTGAAGCTTTCTTT	CASSPRDRLNTEAFF
TRBJ2-2	-	TRBD2	TRBV6-1	TGTGCCAGCAGTGAAGTGACTAGCGGGGGGACCGGGGAGCTGTTTTTT	CASSEVTSGGTGELFF
TRBJ1-5	-	-	TRBV5-1	TGCGCCAGCAGCTTGGCCCCTAATCAGCCCCAGCATTTT	CASSLAPNQPQHF
TRBJ1-3	-	-	TRBV6-5	TGTGCCAGCAGGACTCCTTCTGGAAACACCATATATTTT	CASRTPSGNTIYF
TRBJ2-1	-	TRBD2	TRBV7-6	TGTGCCAGCAGCTCTTGGACTAGCGGGAGGTCAAACAATGAGCAGTTCTTC	CASSSWTSGRSNNEQFF
TRBJ1-3	-	-	TRBV5-6	TGTGCCAGCAGCTTGGGGGAGCGCAGGCAAACCGGAAACACCATATATTTT	CASSLGERRQTGNTIYF
TRBJ2-5	few	-	TRBV10-3	TGTGCCATCAGTGAGAGGTACGGGGAGACCCAGTACTTC	CAISERYGETQYF
TRBJ1-1	-	-	TRBV18	TGTGCCAGCTCACCCACGTCGGACAGTGAAGCTTTCTTT	CASSPTSDSEAFF
TRBJ1-1	-	TRBD1	TRBV9	TGTGCCAGCAGCGTGACAGGGGCTAACACTGAAGCTTTCTTT	CASSVTGANTEAFF
TRBJ2-7	-	TRBD1	TRBV11-2	TGTGCCAGCAGCTCCCGACAGGGGAAGGACGAGCAGTACTTC	CASSSRQGKDEQYF
TRBJ2-2	few	TRBD2	TRBV5-1	TGCGCCAGCAGCTCACCGGGACTAAGGACGACCGGGGAGCTGTTTTTT	CASSSPGLRTTGELFF
TRBJ2-1	many	-	TRBV27	TGTGCCAGCAGTTCGACAATTTACAATGAGCAGTTCTTC	CASSSTIYNEQFF
TRBJ1-3	-	-	TRBV28	TGTGCCAGCAGTTCCCCCGGGGGGTCTGGAAACACCATATATTTT	CASSSPGGSGNTIYF
TRBJ2-3	-	TRBD2	TRBV19	TGTGCCAGTAGTATTCTAGCGGGGGGAGTGACAGATACGCAGTATTTT	CASSILAGGVTDTQYF
TRBJ1-2	once	-	TRBV20-1	TGCAGTGCTAGTGCCAGTAACTATGGCTACACCTTC	CSASASNYGYTF
TRBJ1-5	-	TRBD1	TRBV19	TGTGCCAGTAGTGCCCCCCGACAGGGGTGGAATCAGCCCCAGCATTTT	CASSAPRQGWNQPQHF
TRBJ1-1	-	-	TRBV13	TGTGCCAGCAGCTCCCAGTTCGACAAGAACACTGAAGCTTTCTTT	CASSSQFDKNTEAFF
TRBJ1-6	-	TRBD1	TRBV14	TGTGCCAGCAGCCCTAGGACAGGGAAACATAATTCACCCCTCCACTTT	CASSPRTGKHNSPLHF
TRBJ1-2	-	-	TRBV27	-	CASSTSVGAGLGGYTF
TRBJ2-7	-	TRBD1	TRBV2	TGTGCCAGCAGCCCCGGACAGGGTCGGAAGAGCTCCTACGAGCAGTACTTC	CASSPGQGRKSSYEQYF
TRBJ2-2	-	-	TRBV23-1	TGCGCCAGCCCCCAGGGTGGAGGGGCCACAGTCAGGACCGGGGAGCTGTTTTTT	CASPQGGGATVRTGELFF
TRBJ2-7	-	TRBD2	TRBV14	TGTGCCAGCAGCCAAGATCCATGGCGGGGGGCCGGTTACGAGCAGTACTTC	CASSQDPWRGAGYEQYF
TRBJ1-5	few	-	TRBV6-1	TGTGCCAGCAGTGATCCAGGGAATCAGCCCCAGCATTTT	CASSDPGNQPQHF
TRBJ1-5	-	-	TRBV24-1	TGTGCCACCAGTGGTAAGACAGTTAGCAATCAGCCCCAGCATTTT	CATSGKTVSNQPQHF
TRBJ1-1	few	TRBD1	TRBV28	TGTGCCAGCAGGCCAACAGGGGCCACTGAAGCTTTCTTT	CASRPTGATEAFF
TRBJ1-2	-	-	TRBV6-5	TGTGCCAGCAGCCGACAGGTTCAAGCTAACTATGGCTACACCTTC	CASSRQVQANYGYTF
TRBJ2-3	-	-	TRBV27	TGTGCCAGCAGTTCCCTAGCGCTAAGCACAGATACGCAGTATTTT	CASSSLALSTDTQYF
TRBJ1-1	-	-	TRBV6-5	TGTGCCAGCAGTCGCGAACACAGTAACACTGAAGCTTTCTTT	CASSREHSNTEAFF